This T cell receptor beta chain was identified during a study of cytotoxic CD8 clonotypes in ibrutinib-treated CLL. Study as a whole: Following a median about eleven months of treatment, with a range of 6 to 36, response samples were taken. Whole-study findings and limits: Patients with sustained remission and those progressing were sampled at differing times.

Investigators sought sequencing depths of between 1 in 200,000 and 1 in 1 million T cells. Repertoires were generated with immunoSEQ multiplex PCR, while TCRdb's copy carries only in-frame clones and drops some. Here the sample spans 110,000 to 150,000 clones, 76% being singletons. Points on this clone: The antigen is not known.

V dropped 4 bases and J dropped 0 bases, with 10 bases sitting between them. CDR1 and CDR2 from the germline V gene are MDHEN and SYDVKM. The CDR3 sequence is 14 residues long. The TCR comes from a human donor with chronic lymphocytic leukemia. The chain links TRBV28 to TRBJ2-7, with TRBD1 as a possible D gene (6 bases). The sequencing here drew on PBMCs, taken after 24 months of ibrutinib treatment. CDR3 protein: CASSSDRSSYEQYF. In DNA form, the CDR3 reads TGTGCCAGCAGTTCCGACAGGTCCTCCTACGAGCAGTACTTC.